A selection of T cell receptor beta chains follows, all from one sample in a study of blood T cell repertoires in COVID-19. This table comes from immunoSEQ multiplex PCR, and its TCRdb copy is limited to in-frame clones, with some not included. This table holds about 200,000 clones, 84% found once. Sequenced sample: peripheral blood. These TCRs come from an older woman with active or convalescent COVID-19. Each CDR3 is given with its conserved first and last residue. D genes are given only for firm matches. The listing skips clone size in some rows; elsewhere it reads once, few, many or a size class.

clone size,J gene,V gene,D gene,CDR3 DNA,CDR3 protein
-,TRBJ1-1,TRBV11-2,-,TGTGCCAGCAGCCCAGGGGATTGGGGGACTGAAGCTTTCTTT,CASSPGDWGTEAFF
-,TRBJ2-3,TRBV6-5,TRBD2,TGTGCCAGCAGCGTAGCGGGAGAGTCTGGAGATACGCAGTATTTT,CASSVAGESGDTQYF
-,TRBJ1-2,TRBV28,TRBD1,TGTGCCAGCAGTGCGGACAGGGACAACTATGGCTACACCTTC,CASSADRDNYGYTF
-,TRBJ2-7,TRBV3-1/TRBV3-2,-,TGTGCCAGCAGCCAAGCGGAACAGGGTTACGAGCAGTACTTC,CASSQAEQGYEQYF
-,TRBJ2-1,TRBV9,TRBD1,TGTGCCAGCAGCGCCCGATCCGGGACAGGGAACTACAATGAGCAGTTCTTC,CASSARSGTGNYNEQFF
-,TRBJ2-1,TRBV2,TRBD2,TGTGCCAGCATGAGCGGGGTTCACAATGAGCAGTTCTTC,CASMSGVHNEQFF
many,TRBJ1-1,TRBV10-1,-,TGCGCCAGCAGTGTCTGGAGGAACACTGAAGCTTTCTTT,CASSVWRNTEAFF
-,TRBJ2-1,TRBV4-1,-,TGCGCCAGCAGCCAAGACTTACAGGGCCGGGAGCAGTTCTTC,CASSQDLQGREQFF
-,TRBJ1-4,TRBV30,TRBD1,TGTGCCTGGGCCCGACAGGGGAATGAAAAACTGTTTTTT,CAWARQGNEKLFF
few,TRBJ2-1,TRBV2,TRBD2,TGTGCCAGCAGTGAAGGGCTAGCGGGCTCCTACAATGAGCAGTTCTTC,CASSEGLAGSYNEQFF
-,TRBJ2-1,TRBV7-6,TRBD2,TGTGCCAGCAGCTTAGCTGTAGCGGGAGGGCCTGGTGAGCAGTTCTTC,CASSLAVAGGPGEQFF
-,TRBJ1-2,TRBV2,-,TGTGCCAGCAGACTTCTGGACTATGGCTACACCTTC,CASRLLDYGYTF
-,TRBJ2-7,TRBV27,-,TGTGCCAGCAGACCTAAAAACCTGAGGTGGTACGAGCAGTACTTC,CASRPKNLRWYEQYF